This T cell receptor (beta chain) derives from a study of regulatory T cells in long-lasting Graves disease. Regarding time point: newly diagnosed GD, antithyroid drugs for less than 3 months. PBMC RNA was the source of the TCR library. This clonotype was observed many times. What it binds is not known. General study points: Relative to new patients (roughly 980), persistent patients exhibited greater sharing of public clonotypes (2,741).

Investigators prepared the TCR beta libraries by applying iRepertoire HTBI primers and Arm-PCR of CDR3 regions. TCRdb re-called the multiplex PCR reads with MiXCR, one entry per CDR3 protein. The sample lists 350,000 to 450,000 distinct CDR3 sequences, about 15% occurring once. These data were also filed under a second study, of T cells in Graves' hyperthyroidism and ophthalmopathy. That work adds: Graves' hyperthyroidism was deemed stable given no ophthalmopathy progression within 18 months.

The sample here was peripheral blood mononuclear cells (PBMCs), taken at new diagnosis, from a patient treated with antithyroid drugs. The sequence came from a woman aged 30 to 39 with Graves disease.

CDR3 coding DNA: TGTGCCAGCAGGATAGGGGGGACGGAAGAGACCCAGTACTTC. Its protein product is CASRIGGTEETQYF. The chain has TRBV7-9 and TRBJ2-5; D may correspond to TRBD1 or TRBD2 (6 bases each). Germline CDR1 and CDR2: SEHNR and FQNEAQ (reference sequence). The CDR3 has 14 residues. V lost 6 bases, J lost 3 bases, and 14 bases lay in between.